This T cell receptor (beta chain) was sequenced in a study of cytotoxic CD8 clonotypes in ibrutinib-treated CLL. Background on the study: The response samples were taken once patients had been treated for a median of around twelve months, range 6 to 36. Study-level findings and limits: Clonality increased at ibrutinib response, then returned toward baseline at progression.

This table comes from immunoSEQ multiplex PCR, and its TCRdb copy is limited to in-frame clones, with some not included. This table has around 300,000 clones, roughly 79% appearing once. CDR3 size: 16 residues. Per the germline V gene, CDR1 is MGHDK and CDR2 is SYGVNS. V dropped 0 bases and J dropped 4 bases, with 13 bases sitting between them. Note on this clone: Its target is unknown.

The rearrangement uses TRBV25-1 and TRBJ1-3; D gene ambiguous. The sample here was PBMCs, taken before ibrutinib treatment. The TCR was taken from a human donor with chronic lymphocytic leukemia. The DNA of the CDR3 is TGTGCCAGCAGTGAATATCTGGCCATTGGGGGAAACACCATATATTTT. The encoded protein is CASSEYLAIGGNTIYF.